These 2 T cell receptor beta chains originate from one sample sequenced in a study of cytomegalovirus exposure and HLA in healthy donors. The primer mix had 60 Vbeta and 13 Jbeta primers. Profiled with immunoSEQ multiplex PCR; TCRdb holds only in-frame clones, not every one. The sample shows about 160,000 clones, approximately 77% of them seen only once. The sample consisted of PBMCs. The source is a man in his thirties or forties in good health and CMV-seropositive.

The CDR3 DNA follows: TGTGCCAGCAGCTTCAGAAGGACAGGGGGTTGGACAGATACGCAGTATTTT. Residues: CASSFRRTGGWTDTQYF. This chain uses TRBV5-4 with TRBJ2-3; 10 bases line up with TRBD1. This CDR3 is built from 17 residues. Germline trimming cut 2 bases from V and 3 bases from J; bases unmatched to any gene: 9. CDR1 is SGHNT and CDR2 is YYREEE in the germline V gene (reference sequence). Drawing the rest from reference TRBV5-4 and TRBJ2-3, the complete variable domain is ETGVTQSPTHLIKTRGQQVTLRCSSQSGHNTVSWYQQALGQGPQFIFQYYREEENGRGNFPPRFSGLQFPNYSSELNVNALELDDSALYLCASSFRRTGGWTDTQYFGPGTRLTVL.

This clone is a singleton in its sample. The rearrangement uses TRBV5-1 and TRBJ1-3; no firm D call. Looked up from germline, CDR1 is SGHRS and CDR2 is YFSETQ. The V and J ends lost 3 bases and 0 bases respectively, with 19 bases between them. The CDR3 has 18 residues. This chain's CDR3 is CASSSGSPLASSGNTIYF. CDR3 DNA: TGCGCCAGCAGCTCCGGGTCCCCACTAGCGAGCTCTGGAAACACCATATATTTT.